This T cell receptor (beta chain) was recovered during a study of beta chain features in type 1 diabetes. General study results and limits: When Type 1 diabetes patients were examined, their TCRB CDR3s proved moderately but significantly shorter in all four CD4+ subsets.

The CDR3 extends over 15 amino acids. CDR1 and CDR2 (germline): SGHRS, YFSETQ. V was clipped by 4 bases and J by 2 bases; unmatched bases: 7. The entirety of the isolated RNA underwent reverse transcription, so expressed TCRB transcripts were sequenced. An average of approximately 3.6 million reads was obtained for naive, central memory and regulatory T cell samples. Assay used: immunoSEQ multiplex PCR; TCRdb lists only in-frame clones, some missing. The sample lists 240,000 or so clones; 11% to 15% were seen once. With regard to this clone: Its antigen remains unidentified.

The gene calls are TRBV5-1 and TRBJ2-7; 9 nucleotides align to TRBD2. The receptor was derived from a man between 25 and 39 years old with type 1 diabetes. The sequencing sample was made of naive CD4+ T cells from blood. The DNA for the CDR3 is TGCGCCAGCAGCCCGACTAGCGGAAAAACCTACGAGCAGTACTTC. This sequence encodes CASSPTSGKTYEQYF.